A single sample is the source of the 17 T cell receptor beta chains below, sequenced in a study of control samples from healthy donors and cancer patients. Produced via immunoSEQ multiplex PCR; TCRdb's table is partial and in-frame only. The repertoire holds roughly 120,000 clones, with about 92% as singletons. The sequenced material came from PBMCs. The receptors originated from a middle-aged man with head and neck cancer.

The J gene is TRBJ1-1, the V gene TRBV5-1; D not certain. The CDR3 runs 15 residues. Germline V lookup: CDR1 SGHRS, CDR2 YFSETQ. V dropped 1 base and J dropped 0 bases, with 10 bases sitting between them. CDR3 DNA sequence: TGCGCCAGCAGCTTGACGACAAGCATGAACACTGAAGCTTTCTTT. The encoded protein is CASSLTTSMNTEAFF.

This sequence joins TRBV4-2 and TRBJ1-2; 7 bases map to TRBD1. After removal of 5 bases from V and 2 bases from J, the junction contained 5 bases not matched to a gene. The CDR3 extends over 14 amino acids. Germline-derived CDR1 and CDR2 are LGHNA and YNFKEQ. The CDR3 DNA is TGTGCCAGCAGCGCCGGGGGACAGAACTATGGCTACACCTTC. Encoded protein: CASSAGGQNYGYTF.

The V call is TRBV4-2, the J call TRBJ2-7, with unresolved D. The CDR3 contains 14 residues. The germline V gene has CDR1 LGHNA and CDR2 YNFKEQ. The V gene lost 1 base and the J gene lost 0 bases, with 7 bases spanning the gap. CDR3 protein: CASSQGQGSYEQYF. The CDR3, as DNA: TGTGCCAGCAGCCAAGGACAAGGCTCCTACGAGCAGTACTTC.

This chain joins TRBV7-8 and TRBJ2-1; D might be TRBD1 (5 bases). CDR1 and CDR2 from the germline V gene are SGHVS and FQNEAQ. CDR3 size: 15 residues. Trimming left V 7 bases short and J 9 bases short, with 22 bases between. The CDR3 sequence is CASNLPGRDDFEQFF. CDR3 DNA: TGTGCCAGCAACCTCCCGGGCAGGGATGATTTTGAGCAGTTCTTC.

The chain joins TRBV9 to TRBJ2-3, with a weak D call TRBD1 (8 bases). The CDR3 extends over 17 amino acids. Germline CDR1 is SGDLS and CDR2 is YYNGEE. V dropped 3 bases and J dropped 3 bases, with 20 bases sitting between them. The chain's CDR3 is CASSDPQGGGGTDTQYF. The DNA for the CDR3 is TGTGCCAGCAGCGACCCACAGGGGGGGGGAGGAACAGATACGCAGTATTTT.

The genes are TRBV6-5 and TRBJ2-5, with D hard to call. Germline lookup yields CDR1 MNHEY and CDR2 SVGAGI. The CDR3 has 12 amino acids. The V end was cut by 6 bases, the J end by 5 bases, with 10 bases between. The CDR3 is CASRSTRETQYF. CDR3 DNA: TGTGCCAGCAGGTCAACAAGGGAGACCCAGTACTTC.

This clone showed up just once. CDR3 sequence reads: CASSPSFDSMNTEAFF. The CDR3 DNA is TGCGCCAGCAGCCCGTCCTTTGACAGCATGAACACTGAAGCTTTCTTT. This sequence joins TRBV5-1 and TRBJ1-1; D possibly corresponds to TRBD1 (5 bases). Trimming shortened V by 4 bases and J by 0 bases, and 16 bases separated the two germline ends. There are 16 residues in the CDR3. The germline gives CDR1 SGHRS, CDR2 YFSETQ.

The CDR3, as DNA: TGCGCCAGCAGCCAAGACCTGACAGGGACCTACAATGAGCAGTTCTTC. This gives the protein CASSQDLTGTYNEQFF. The chain has TRBV4-3 and TRBJ2-1, with TRBD1 matching over 7 bases. The length of the CDR3 is 16 residues. Germline assignment: CDR1 LGHNA and CDR2 YSLEER. The ends lost 0 bases at V and 2 bases at J; junction bases unmatched: 4.

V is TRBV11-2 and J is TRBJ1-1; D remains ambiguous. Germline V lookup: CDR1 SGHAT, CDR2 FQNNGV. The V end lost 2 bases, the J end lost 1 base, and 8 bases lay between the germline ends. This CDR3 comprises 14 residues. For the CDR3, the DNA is TGTGCCAGCAGCTTAACTCCAGGGAACACTGAAGCTTTCTTT. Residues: CASSLTPGNTEAFF.

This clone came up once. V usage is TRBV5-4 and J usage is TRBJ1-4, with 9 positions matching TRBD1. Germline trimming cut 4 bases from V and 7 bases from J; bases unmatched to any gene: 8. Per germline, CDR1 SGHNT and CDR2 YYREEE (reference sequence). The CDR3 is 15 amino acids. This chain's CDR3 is CASSAPGQGTEKLFF. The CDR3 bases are TGTGCCAGCAGCGCCCCGGGACAGGGTACTGAAAAACTGTTTTTT. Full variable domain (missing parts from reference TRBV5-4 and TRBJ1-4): ETGVTQSPTHLIKTRGQQVTLRCSSQSGHNTVSWYQQALGQGPQFIFQYYREEENGRGNFPPRFSGLQFPNYSSELNVNALELDDSALYLCASSAPGQGTEKLFFGSGTQLSVL.

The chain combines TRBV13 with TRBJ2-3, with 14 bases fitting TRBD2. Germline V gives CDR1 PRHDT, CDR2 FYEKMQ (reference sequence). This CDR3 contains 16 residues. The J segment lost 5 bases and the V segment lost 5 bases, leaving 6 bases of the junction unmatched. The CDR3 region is CASSSRLAGGRDTQYF. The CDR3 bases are TGTGCCAGCAGCAGCAGACTAGCGGGGGGGCGAGATACGCAGTATTTT. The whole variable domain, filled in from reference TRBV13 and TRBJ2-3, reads AAGVIQSPRHLIKEKRETATLKCYPIPRHDTVYWYQQGPGQDPQFLISFYEKMQSDKGSIPDRFSAQQFSDYHSELNMSSLELGDSALYFCASSSRLAGGRDTQYFGPGTRLTVL.

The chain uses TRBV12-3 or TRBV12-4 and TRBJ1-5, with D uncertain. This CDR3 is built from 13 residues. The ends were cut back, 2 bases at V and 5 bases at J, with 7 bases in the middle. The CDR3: CASSLLADQPQHF. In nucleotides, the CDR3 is TGTGCCAGCAGTTTATTAGCAGATCAGCCCCAGCATTTT.

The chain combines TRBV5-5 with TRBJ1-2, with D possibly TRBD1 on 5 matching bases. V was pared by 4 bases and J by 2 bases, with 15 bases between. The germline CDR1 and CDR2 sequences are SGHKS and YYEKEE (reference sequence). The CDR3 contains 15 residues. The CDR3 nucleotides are TGTGCCAGCAGCCCCACGGGGACCCTGAACTATGGCTACACCTTC. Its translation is CASSPTGTLNYGYTF.

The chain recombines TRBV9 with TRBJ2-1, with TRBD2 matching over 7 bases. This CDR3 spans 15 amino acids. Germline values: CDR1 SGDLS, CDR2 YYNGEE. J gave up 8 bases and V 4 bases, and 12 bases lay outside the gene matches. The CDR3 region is CASSSGLVLPDEQFF. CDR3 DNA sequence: TGTGCCAGCAGCTCAGGACTAGTTCTTCCCGATGAGCAGTTCTTC.

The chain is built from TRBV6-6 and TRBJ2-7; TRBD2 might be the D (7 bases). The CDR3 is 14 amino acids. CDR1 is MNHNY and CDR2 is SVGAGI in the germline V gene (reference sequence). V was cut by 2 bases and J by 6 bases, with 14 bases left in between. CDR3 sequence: CASSYGGANREQYF. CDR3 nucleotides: TGTGCCAGCAGTTACGGGGGGGCGAACCGCGAGCAGTACTTC.

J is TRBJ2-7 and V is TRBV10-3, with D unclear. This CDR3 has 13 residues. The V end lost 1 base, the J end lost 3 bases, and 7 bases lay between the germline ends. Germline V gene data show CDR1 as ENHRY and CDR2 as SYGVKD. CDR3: CAISEFDLYEQYF. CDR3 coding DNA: TGTGCCATCAGTGAGTTTGACCTCTACGAGCAGTACTTC.

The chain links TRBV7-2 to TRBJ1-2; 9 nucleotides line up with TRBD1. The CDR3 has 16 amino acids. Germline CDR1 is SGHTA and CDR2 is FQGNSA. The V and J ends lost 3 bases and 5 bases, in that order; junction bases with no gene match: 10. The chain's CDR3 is CASSLYGRQGVYGYTF. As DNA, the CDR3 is TGTGCCAGCAGCTTGTATGGTAGACAGGGGGTGTATGGCTACACCTTC. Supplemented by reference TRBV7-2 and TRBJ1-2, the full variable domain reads GAGVSQSPSNKVTEKGKDVELRCDPISGHTALYWYRQSLGQGLEFLIYFQGNSAPDKSGLPSDRFSAERTGGSVSTLTIQRTQQEDSAVYLCASSLYGRQGVYGYTFGSGTRLTVV.